This T cell receptor beta chain was recorded in a study of blood T cell repertoires in COVID-19. For the study at large: Sources were T cells, B-cell-depleted T cells, or PBMCs; the material itself was cDNA or gDNA.

Original processing methods: Scientists estimated how many nucleated cells there were by amplifying reference gene primers. Repertoires were generated with immunoSEQ multiplex PCR, while TCRdb's copy carries only in-frame clones and drops some. The V and J calls and the clone size are those of that table, but D and trimming were determined from the DNA. Of around 69,000 clones detected, 70% to 90% appear once; the ten largest clones hold about 23%. J lost 4 bases, V lost 8 bases, and 8 bases had no gene match. Germline CDR1 is MDHEN and CDR2 is SYDVKM. This CDR3 spans 15 amino acids. V and J are TRBV28 and TRBJ2-4; 10 nucleotides match TRBD1. Sequencing was done on a sample of peripheral blood. This TCR was recovered from a man over 45 with acute or convalescent COVID-19. DNA of the CDR3: TGTGCCAGCGGGGATCTGGGACAGGGGAAAAACATTCAGTACTTC. Protein: CASGDLGQGKNIQYF. The whole variable domain, remainder taken from reference TRBV28 and TRBJ2-4, is DVKVTQSSRYLVKRTGEKVFLECVQDMDHENMFWYRQDPGLGLRLIYFSYDVKMKEKGDIPEGYSVSREKKERFSLILESASTNQTSMYLCASGDLGQGKNIQYFGAGTRLSVL.